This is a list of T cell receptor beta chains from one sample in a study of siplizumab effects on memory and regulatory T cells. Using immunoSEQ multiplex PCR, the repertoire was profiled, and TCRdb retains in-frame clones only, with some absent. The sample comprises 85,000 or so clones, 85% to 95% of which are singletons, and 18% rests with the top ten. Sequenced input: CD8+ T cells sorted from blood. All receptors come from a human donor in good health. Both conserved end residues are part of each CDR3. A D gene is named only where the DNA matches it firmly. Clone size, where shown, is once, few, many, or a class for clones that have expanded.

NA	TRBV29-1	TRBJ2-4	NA	TGCAGCGTTGAGTTCGGTTCCATTCAGTACTTC	CSVEFGSIQYF
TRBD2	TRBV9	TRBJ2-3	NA	TGTGCCAGCAGCCCGGGACTAGCGGGGAACACAGATACGCAGTATTTT	CASSPGLAGNTDTQYF
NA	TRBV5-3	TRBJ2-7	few	TGTGCCAGAAGCTTGGCGACAGCGTACGAGCAGTACTTC	CARSLATAYEQYF
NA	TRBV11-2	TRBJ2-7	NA	TGTGCCAGCAGCTTAGCGGAAACCTACGAGCAGTACTTC	CASSLAETYEQYF
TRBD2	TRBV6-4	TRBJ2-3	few	TGTGCCAGCAGTGACTCCGGGACTAGCGGGACAGATACGCAGTATTTT	CASSDSGTSGTDTQYF
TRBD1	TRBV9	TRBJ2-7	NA	TGTGCCAGCAGCGAGGCCGGGACAGCCACCTACGAGCAGTACTTC	CASSEAGTATYEQYF
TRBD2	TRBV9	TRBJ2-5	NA	TGTGCCAGCAGCTCCCGTAGCGTGGCGGGAGGGCCAAGGACCCAGTACTTC	CASSSRSVAGGPRTQYF
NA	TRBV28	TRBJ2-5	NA	TGTGCCAGCAGTCCCTACCGGGGGCGGGAGACTCTAGAGACCCAGTACTTC	CASSPYRGRETLETQYF
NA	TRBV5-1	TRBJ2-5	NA	TGCGCCAGCAGGGTGACCCGGTACTACCAAGAGACCCAGTACTTC	CASRVTRYYQETQYF
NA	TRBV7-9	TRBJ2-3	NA	TGTGCCAGCAGCTTTTTGCGGGACACAGATACGCAGTATTTT	CASSFLRDTDTQYF
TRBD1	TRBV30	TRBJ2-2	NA	TGTGCCTGGAGTGTTTGGGACAGGGGGCTGGCCGGGGAGCTGTTTTTT	CAWSVWDRGLAGELFF
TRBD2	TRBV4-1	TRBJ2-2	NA	TGCGCCAGCAGCCAAGAACCCGGGACTAGAGGCGGGGAGCTGTTTTTT	CASSQEPGTRGGELFF
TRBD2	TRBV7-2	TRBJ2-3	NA	TGTGCCAGCAGCTTAAGGTCTAGCGGGAGGGACACAGATACGCAGTATTTT	CASSLRSSGRDTDTQYF
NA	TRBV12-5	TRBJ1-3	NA	TGTGCTAGTGGTTTGGACTTATCAGGGGAGTTATCTGGAAACACCATATATTTT	CASGLDLSGELSGNTIYF
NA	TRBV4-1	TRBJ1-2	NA	TGCGCCAGCAGCCAAGAAAGGTGGCGGGACTATGGCTACACCTTC	CASSQERWRDYGYTF
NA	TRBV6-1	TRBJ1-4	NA	TGTGCCAGCAGTGGATTACGTCAGGGAGATGAAAAACTGTTTTTT	CASSGLRQGDEKLFF
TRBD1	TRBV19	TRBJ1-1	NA	TGTGCCAGTACCATTCAGGCAGGGACAGGGGCTGAAGCTTTCTTT	CASTIQAGTGAEAFF
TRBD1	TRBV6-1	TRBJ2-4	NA	TGTGCCAGCAGTGAATTGACAGGGGTAGCCAAAAACATTCAGTACTTC	CASSELTGVAKNIQYF
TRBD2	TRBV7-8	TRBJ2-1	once	TGTGCCAGCAGCGAAGGGACTAGCGGGGGGCCCCTGTACAATGAGCAGTTCTTC	CASSEGTSGGPLYNEQFF
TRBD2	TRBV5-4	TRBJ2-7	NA	TGTGCCAGCAAGGAGGGTAGCGGGACTACCAACGAGCAGTACTTC	CASKEGSGTTNEQYF
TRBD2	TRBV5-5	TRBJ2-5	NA	TGTGCCAGCAGCTTGTTCCTCGGGGGGCAAGAGACCCAGTACTTC	CASSLFLGGQETQYF
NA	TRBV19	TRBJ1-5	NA	TGTGCCAGTAGTATAGATCCAGGGGGCAATCAGCCCCAGCATTTT	CASSIDPGGNQPQHF
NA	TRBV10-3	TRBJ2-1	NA	TGTGCCATCAGTGACGGGACTGGATCCTACAATGAGCAGTTCTTC	CAISDGTGSYNEQFF
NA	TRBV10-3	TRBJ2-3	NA	TGTGCCATCAGCGGACTTGGCACAGATACGCAGTATTTT	CAISGLGTDTQYF
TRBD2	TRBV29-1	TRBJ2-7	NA	TGCAGCGTAAGCGTAGCGGGAGTACGCTACGAGCAGTACTTC	CSVSVAGVRYEQYF
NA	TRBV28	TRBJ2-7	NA	TGTGCCAGCAGTTTAGGGTGGGGCGAGCAGTACTTC	CASSLGWGEQYF
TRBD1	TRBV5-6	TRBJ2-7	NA	TGTGCCAGCAGCCCATACCCCGGGACAGGGGTCGAGCAGTACTTC	CASSPYPGTGVEQYF
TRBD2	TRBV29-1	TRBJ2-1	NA	TGCAGCGTTGTAAGTGCGGGAGCTCCGTACAATGAGCAGTTCTTC	CSVVSAGAPYNEQFF
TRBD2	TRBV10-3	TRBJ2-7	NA	TGTGCCATCAGTGAAGGGACTAGCGGGAAGAACGAGCAGTACTTC	CAISEGTSGKNEQYF
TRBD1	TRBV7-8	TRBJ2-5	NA	TGTGCCAGCAGCCGAACACCGGAACAGGGGGAAGAAGAGACCCAGTACTTC	CASSRTPEQGEEETQYF
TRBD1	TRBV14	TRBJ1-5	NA	TGTGCCAGCAGCCAAGACCAGAACAGGGGAGGACAGCCCCAGCATTTT	CASSQDQNRGGQPQHF
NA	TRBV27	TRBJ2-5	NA	TGTGCCAGCAGTTTAGTTGGGTCTGACGCCCAGTACTTC	CASSLVGSDAQYF
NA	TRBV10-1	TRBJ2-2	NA	TGCGCCAGCAGTGAGGGTTGGGGGTCCGGGACCGGGGAGCTGTTTTTT	CASSEGWGSGTGELFF
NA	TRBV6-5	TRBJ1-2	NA	TGTGCCAGCAGTTATTACGAGGAGGGGGAAAACTATGGCTACACCTTC	CASSYYEEGENYGYTF
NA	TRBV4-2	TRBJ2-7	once	TGTGCCAGCAGCCAAGTAGAGGCGGAGAACTACGAGCAGTACTTC	CASSQVEAENYEQYF
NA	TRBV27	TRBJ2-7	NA	TGTGCCAGCAGTTTTGGAGTTAGCGCCTCCTACGAGCAGTACTTC	CASSFGVSASYEQYF
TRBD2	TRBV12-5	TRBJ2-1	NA	TGTGCTAGTGGTATACCGGGACTATACAATGAGCAGTTCTTC	CASGIPGLYNEQFF
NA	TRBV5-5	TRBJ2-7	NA	TGTGCCAGCAGCCTACACTGGGGGGCTGCCGAGCAGTACTTC	CASSLHWGAAEQYF
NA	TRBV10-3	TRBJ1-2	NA	TGTGCCATCAGTGATGTGCGGGGTGAAGGTGATGGCTACACCTTC	CAISDVRGEGDGYTF
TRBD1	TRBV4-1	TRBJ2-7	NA	TGCGCCAGCAGCGGGGACAGACCCTACGAGCAGTACTTC	CASSGDRPYEQYF
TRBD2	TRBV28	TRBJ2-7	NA	TGTGCCAGCAGTCTAGCGGGAGGCTTGGGAATAAGCTCCTACGAGCAGTACTTC	CASSLAGGLGISSYEQYF
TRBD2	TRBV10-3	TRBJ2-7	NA	TGTGCCATCAGTGAGTATTGGACTAGCGGGACCTACGAGCAGTACTTC	CAISEYWTSGTYEQYF
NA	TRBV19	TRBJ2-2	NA	TGTGCCAGTAAGGCCCCCAAGGGTCTTGACACCGGGGAGCTGTTTTTT	CASKAPKGLDTGELFF
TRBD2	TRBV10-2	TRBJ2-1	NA	TGCGCCAGCAGGAAACTAGCGGGAAGTAGAAATGAGCAGTTCTTC	CASRKLAGSRNEQFF
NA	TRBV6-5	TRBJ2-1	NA	TGTGCCACCCTACGTTACAATGAGCAGTTCTTC	CATLRYNEQFF
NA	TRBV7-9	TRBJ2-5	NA	TGTGCCAGCAGTCCACAGGATTCCCAAGAGACCCAGTACTTC	CASSPQDSQETQYF
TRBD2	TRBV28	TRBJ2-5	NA	TGTGCCAGCAGTTTTGAAGCAGCGGGATCAAAAGAGACCCAGTACTTC	CASSFEAAGSKETQYF
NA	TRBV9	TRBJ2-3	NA	TGTGCCAGCAGCGAGAATTACAGGGGAGGGGCAGATACGCAGTATTTT	CASSENYRGGADTQYF
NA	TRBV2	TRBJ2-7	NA	TGTGCCAGCAGTGTGGAAAGCTACGAGCAGTACTTC	CASSVESYEQYF
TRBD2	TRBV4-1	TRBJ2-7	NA	TGCGCCAGCAGCCAAGATGGGGGCGGGACTAGTTTCTACGAGCAGTACTTC	CASSQDGGGTSFYEQYF
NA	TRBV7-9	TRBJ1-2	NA	TGTGCCAGCAGCTCCCCCGGGACACTTACCGGCTACACCTTC	CASSSPGTLTGYTF
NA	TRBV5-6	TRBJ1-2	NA	TGTGCCAGCAGCTTGTCATGGAGACACACCTTC	CASSLSWRHTF
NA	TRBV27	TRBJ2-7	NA	TGTGCCAGCAGAGGGCAGACCTACGAGCAGTACTTC	CASRGQTYEQYF
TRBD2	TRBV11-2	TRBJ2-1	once	TGTGCCAGTTACCCTAGCGGTCGGTCCTACAATGAGCAGTTCTTC	CASYPSGRSYNEQFF